These 16 T cell receptor beta chains were sequenced from one sample in a study of T cell responses to AZD1222 COVID-19 vaccine. Generated by immunoSEQ multiplex PCR, the TCRdb table keeps only in-frame clones and is missing some. Of approximately 130,000 clones in the sample, approximately 93% are singletons; the top ten hold around 3.3%. The sample in question was peripheral blood, obtained on day 0 of AZD1222 vaccination. The receptors derive from an adult in good health.

V usage is TRBV21-1 and J usage is TRBJ2-1. TRBV21-1 is marked as a pseudogene. The CDR3 sequence is 18 residues long. CDR3 in amino acids: CASSAHGEGQSSYNEQFF. For the CDR3, the DNA is TGTGCCAGCAGCGCCCATGGAGAGGGGCAGAGCTCCTACAATGAGCAGTTCTTC.

This chain connects TRBV6-1 to TRBJ2-5; maybe TRBD2 (5 bases). The CDR3 has 15 residues. The germline gives CDR1 MNHNS, CDR2 SASEGT. Trimming shortened V by 0 bases and J by 0 bases, and 8 bases separated the two germline ends. CDR3 DNA sequence: TGTGCCAGCAGTGAAGCGGGAGCGTACCAAGAGACCCAGTACTTC. Encoded protein: CASSEAGAYQETQYF.

V is TRBV9 and J is TRBJ2-3; TRBD2 matches at 12 bases. Trimming at V came to 2 bases and at J to 7 bases, leaving 5 bases not matched to a gene. Looked up from germline, CDR1 is SGDLS and CDR2 is YYNGEE. The CDR3 runs 15 residues. The CDR3 loop reads CASSVTSGSSNTQYF. The DNA for the CDR3 is TGTGCCAGCAGCGTGACTAGCGGGAGTTCAAATACGCAGTATTTT.

This chain links TRBV7-9 with TRBJ1-6; possible D gene TRBD1, 5 bases. CDR3 length equals 15 residues. Trimming cost V 5 bases and J 7 bases, with 15 bases left between them. CDR1 is SEHNR and CDR2 is FQNEAQ in the germline V gene (reference sequence). CDR3 DNA sequence: TGTGCCAGCAGCCCCAACCTCAGGGCCAATTCACCCCTCCACTTT. It codes for CASSPNLRANSPLHF.

The V gene is TRBV19, the J gene TRBJ2-7; D is unclear. The CDR3 spans 15 residues. Trimming took off 3 bases at V and 3 bases at J, with 15 bases between the two ends. Germline values: CDR1 LNHDA, CDR2 SQIVND (reference sequence). Here the CDR3 DNA reads TGTGCCAGTAGTATGGAAACTATCGGTTTCTACGAGCAGTACTTC. This sequence encodes CASSMETIGFYEQYF.

Concerning this clone itself: Other nucleotide sequences in the sample specify the same CDR3. The CDR3 DNA is TGTGCCAGCAGCTTAGGACAGGGGAACACTGAAGCTTTCTTT. Amino acid sequence: CASSLGQGNTEAFF. The V gene is TRBV7-9, the J gene TRBJ1-1, with 7 bases matching TRBD1. The germline V gene has CDR1 SEHNR and CDR2 FQNEAQ (reference sequence). Trimming removed 1 base from V and 1 base from J; junction bases left unmatched: 0. The CDR3 contains 14 residues.

The J gene is TRBJ1-1, the V gene TRBV19, with D possibly matching TRBD1 (5 bases). V shed 4 bases and J shed 1 base, with 7 bases lying between them. Germline values: CDR1 LNHDA, CDR2 SQIVND (reference sequence). CDR3 length equals 13 residues. This chain's CDR3 is CASSRGPNTEAFF. The DNA for the CDR3 is TGTGCCAGTAGTAGGGGACCGAACACTGAAGCTTTCTTT.

By share, this clone ranks as medium-sized. The J gene is TRBJ2-7, the V gene TRBV4-3; TRBD2 aligns across 7 bases. CDR3 length: 15 amino acids. Germline V gene sequence: CDR1 LGHNA, CDR2 YSLEER. J gave up 4 bases and V 2 bases, and 8 bases lay outside the gene matches. The CDR3 DNA sequence: TGCGCCAGCAGCCAAACGGCTAGCGGTGTATACGAGCAGTACTTC. Translation gives CASSQTASGVYEQYF.

Here the CDR3 reads CASSPTTIRVGGGTDTQYF. The CDR3 DNA sequence: TGTGCCAGCTCACCGACGACCATCCGGGTGGGGGGAGGAACAGATACGCAGTATTTT. The chain uses TRBV18 and TRBJ2-3; tentative D call: TRBD2 (6 bases). Germline lookup yields CDR1 KGHSH and CDR2 LQKENI. V shed 3 bases and J shed 3 bases, with 25 bases lying between them. This CDR3 region has 19 residues.

V usage is TRBV11-2 and J usage is TRBJ1-1, with D tentatively TRBD1 (6 bases). The CDR3 covers 16 residues. The V end was cut by 5 bases, the J end by 0 bases, with 16 bases between. Germline V lookup: CDR1 SGHAT, CDR2 FQNNGV. The CDR3 DNA is TGTGCCAGCAGCCAGGGGCTGTGGGGGTTGAACACTGAAGCTTTCTTT. Its translation: CASSQGLWGLNTEAFF.

V usage is TRBV21-1 and J usage is TRBJ2-2; the listed D gene, TRBD1, was not tested against the DNA. TRBV21-1 is a documented pseudogene. This CDR3 spans 20 amino acids. CDR3 nucleotides: TGTGCCAGCAGCAAAAAGCGGCGGACAGCAAACCTATCGAACACCGGGGAGCTGTTTTTT. Its translation: CASSKKRRTANLSNTGELFF.

The table lists this clone with a count of one. J is TRBJ2-3 and V is TRBV4-2; D is perhaps TRBD1 (5 bases). Germline values: CDR1 LGHNA, CDR2 YNFKEQ. Trimming left V 3 bases short and J 2 bases short, with 6 bases between. There are 13 residues in the CDR3. CDR3 DNA: TGTGCCAGCAGCCAGGACAACACAGATACGCAGTATTTT. Encoded protein: CASSQDNTDTQYF.

The chain employs TRBV3-1 (or the pseudogene TRBV3-2) and TRBJ1-1, with D possibly TRBD1 on 6 matching bases. With 5 bases removed from V and 6 bases from J, the gap between germline ends came to 16 bases. The CDR3 has 14 residues. Looked up from germline, CDR1 is LGHDT and CDR2 is YNNKEL (reference sequence). In DNA, the CDR3 is TGTGCCAGCAGCTCGAGACAGGCCCTCTCTGAAGCTTTCTTT. Protein: CASSSRQALSEAFF.

The chain links TRBV27 to TRBJ1-5, with D possibly TRBD1 on 6 matching bases. V was shortened by 3 bases and J by 7 bases, with 13 bases between the two germline ends. CDR1 is MNHEY, CDR2 SMNVEV, per germline (reference sequence). CDR3 size: 14 residues. CDR3: CASSFSGVGQPQHF. The CDR3 DNA is TGTGCCAGCAGTTTTTCAGGGGTGGGGCAGCCCCAGCATTTT.

The V and J genes are TRBV5-1 and TRBJ2-2; TRBD2 agrees at 7 bases. The ends lost 4 bases at V and 7 bases at J; junction bases unmatched: 1. The CDR3 is 12 residues long. Per germline, CDR1 SGHRS and CDR2 YFSETQ. CDR3 bases: TGCGCCAGCAGCCGGGGGGACGGGGAGCTGTTTTTT. Translating gives CASSRGDGELFF.

The rearrangement links TRBV6-5 to TRBJ1-4; TRBD1 matches 8 bases. CDR1 is MNHEY and CDR2 is SVGAGI in the germline V gene. CDR3 length equals 14 residues. Trimming removed 5 bases from V and 8 bases from J; junction bases left unmatched: 7. This CDR3 reads CASSPRGRREKLFF. The CDR3 DNA is TGTGCCAGCAGTCCCAGGGGGCGCCGGGAAAAACTGTTTTTT.